The clone carrying this TCR beta chain turned up a few times. This record belongs to a study of T cell repertoires in aging, cancer and after chemotherapy. Study-wide context: Pre- and post-chemotherapy samples were paired from glioblastoma patients treated with temozolomide-based therapy.

TRB rearrangements spanning V, D and J were amplified using mixed TRB-A/B primers. One entry per CDR3 protein results from TCRdb running MiXCR on the multiplex PCR reads. The sample comprises around 1,200 distinct CDR3 sequences, about 25% of which are singletons, and roughly a third rests with the top ten. The template was genomic DNA from peripheral blood, not RNA. With 2 bases removed from V and 0 bases from J, the gap between germline ends came to 11 bases. Germline V gene lookup returns CDR1 SGHTA and CDR2 FQGNSA. The CDR3 runs to 17 residues. The V gene is TRBV7-2, the J gene TRBJ2-6; no definite D call. This receptor was taken from a human donor with a solid tumor. Sequencing was performed on blood. CDR3 coding DNA: TGTGCCAGCAGCTTATTAGGATCTAGCTCTGGGGCCAACGTCCTGACTTTC. This encodes CASSLLGSSSGANVLTF. Looking up the rest from reference TRBV7-2 and TRBJ2-6 gives the full variable domain: GAGVSQSPSNKVTEKGKDVELRCDPISGHTALYWYRQSLGQGLEFLIYFQGNSAPDKSGLPSDRFSAERTGGSVSTLTIQRTQQEDSAVYLCASSLLGSSSGANVLTFGAGSRLTVL.